Below are 18 T cell receptor beta chains sequenced from a single sample in a study of T cell repertoires in cytomegalovirus infection. TCRdb ran MiXCR on the reads and lists one entry per CDR3 protein. The sample contains about 530,000 distinct CDR3 sequences, around a quarter of which appear only once. Sequencing input: PBMCs. All receptors derive from a human donor in good health (CMV status not recorded). Some clones in this sample may be carry-over from other donors' samples.

This clonotype has a handful of counts. J is TRBJ1-1 and V is TRBV11-3; 8 bases agree with TRBD1. Germline-derived CDR1 and CDR2 are SGHNT and YENEEA. This CDR3 spans 20 amino acids. J lost 1 base, V lost 1 base, and 17 bases had no gene match. Here the CDR3 reads CASSLVQPMGAGGENTEAFF. In DNA, the CDR3 is TGTGCCAGCAGCTTAGTACAGCCCATGGGGGCAGGGGGCGAGAACACTGAAGCTTTCTTT.

The V call is TRBV7-2, the J call TRBJ2-5; 7 bases match TRBD2. The J segment lost 5 bases and the V segment lost 4 bases, leaving 7 bases of the junction unmatched. The germline V gene encodes CDR1 SGHTA and CDR2 FQGNSA. The CDR3 is 14 residues long. This chain's CDR3 is CASSSQREVETQYF. CDR3 sequence (DNA): TGTGCCAGCAGCTCTCAGCGGGAAGTGGAGACCCAGTACTTC.

This clonotype was detected many times. V is TRBV7-8 and J is TRBJ2-5; 7 nucleotides line up with TRBD1. CDR1 is SGHVS, CDR2 FQNEAQ, per germline. J gave up 4 bases and V 1 base, and 6 bases lay outside the gene matches. The length of the CDR3 is 15 residues. CDR3: CASSLEGGRAETQYF. The CDR3 nucleotides read TGTGCCAGCAGCTTAGAAGGGGGCCGGGCAGAGACCCAGTACTTC. The variable domain in full, with the rest retrieved from reference TRBV7-8 and TRBJ2-5, is GAGVSQSPRYKVAKRGQDVALRCDPISGHVSLFWYQQALGQGPEFLTYFQNEAQLDKSGLPSDRFFAERPEGSVSTLKIQRTQQEDSAVYLCASSLEGGRAETQYFGPGTRLLVL.

The table lists this clonotype with a few counts. The chain has TRBV6-1 and TRBJ1-1; 9 bases map to TRBD1. The CDR3 is made up of 15 amino acids. From germline, CDR1 is MNHNS and CDR2 SASEGT. The trim removed 10 bases at V and 0 bases at J, leaving 9 bases unmatched. CDR3 sequence (DNA): TGTGCCACCTCCAGGACAGGGGCCTTGAACACTGAAGCTTTCTTT. Amino acids: CATSRTGALNTEAFF.

This clonotype was seen ten or more times. This sequence joins TRBV7-2 and TRBJ2-3, with a tentative D call TRBD2 (6 bases). CDR1 and CDR2 from the germline V gene are SGHTA and FQGNSA. V lost 6 bases to trimming and J lost 0 bases, with 10 bases between them. This CDR3 spans 14 amino acids. CDR3 DNA: TGTGCCAGCAGGGTGGGACTGAGCACAGATACGCAGTATTTT. The encoded protein is CASRVGLSTDTQYF.

The chain has TRBV29-1 and TRBJ1-2; D remains ambiguous. CDR1 is SQVTM, CDR2 ANQGSEA, per germline. The CDR3 length is 11 residues. V was trimmed by 4 bases and J by 5 bases, leaving 8 bases between them. The CDR3 DNA follows: TGCAGCGTTGTTGGGCAGTATGGCTACACCTTC. It translates to CSVVGQYGYTF.

The chain has TRBV11-2 and TRBJ1-5; D ambiguous. CDR1 and CDR2 from the germline V gene are SGHAT and FQNNGV. With 2 bases removed from V and 5 bases from J, the gap between germline ends came to 7 bases. The CDR3 runs 13 residues. The CDR3 nucleotides read TGTGCCAGCAGCTTAAATCAGCATCAGCCCCAGCATTTT. Its translation is CASSLNQHQPQHF.

V and J are TRBV28 and TRBJ1-4, with D possibly matching TRBD1 (5 bases). The V gene's germline CDR1 is MDHEN and CDR2 SYDVKM. V was shortened by 6 bases and J by 4 bases, with 15 bases between the two germline ends. The CDR3 has 15 residues. CDR3 sequence reads: CASSPREGDNEKLFF. DNA for the CDR3: TGTGCCAGCAGCCCACGAGAAGGGGATAATGAAAAACTGTTTTTT. Full variable domain (missing parts from reference TRBV28 and TRBJ1-4): DVKVTQSSRYLVKRTGEKVFLECVQDMDHENMFWYRQDPGLGLRLIYFSYDVKMKEKGDIPEGYSVSREKKERFSLILESASTNQTSMYLCASSPREGDNEKLFFGSGTQLSVL.

V is TRBV29-1 and J is TRBJ2-5, with D hard to call. This CDR3 has 14 amino acids. Trimming shortened V by 8 bases and J by 5 bases, and 21 bases separated the two germline ends. The germline V gene has CDR1 SQVTM and CDR2 ANQGSEA. The CDR3 sequence: CSPPRGEIGETQYF. CDR3 in DNA: TGCAGCCCCCCCCGAGGTGAGATCGGGGAGACCCAGTACTTC.

This clonotype was detected only a few times. V and J are TRBV12-3 or TRBV12-4 and TRBJ2-7; 7 bases fit TRBD1. The V segment lost 5 bases and the J segment 4 bases; nucleotides outside the gene matches: 2. The CDR3 extends over 12 amino acids. CDR3 region: CASSATGYEQYV. CDR3 in DNA: TGTGCCAGCAGTGCGACAGGGTACGAGCAGTACGTC.

This clonotype was counted between two and nine times. CDR3 sequence: CASSPPDTFSGANVLTF. The DNA for the CDR3 is TGTGCCAGCAGCCCTCCAGACACGTTCTCTGGGGCCAACGTCCTGACTTTC. The rearrangement links TRBV7-8 to TRBJ2-6; D is uncertain. This CDR3 region has 17 residues. From germline, CDR1 is SGHVS and CDR2 FQNEAQ. Trimming removed 5 bases at V and 0 bases at J, with 14 bases between.

The rearrangement links TRBV6-5 to TRBJ2-1, with D unresolved. V was clipped by 2 bases and J by 6 bases, with 11 bases between them. Germline V gene lookup returns CDR1 MNHEY and CDR2 SVGAGI. The CDR3 consists of 14 residues. The CDR3 coding sequence is TGTGCCAGCAGTTACCTTTGGACCAGCAATGAGCAGTTCTTC. It is translated as CASSYLWTSNEQFF.

This clonotype was seen at least ten times. V gene TRBV7-2 combines with J gene TRBJ2-5; TRBD2 is a possible D gene (6 bases). The CDR3 length is 14 residues. V shed 5 bases and J shed 5 bases, with 15 bases lying between them. CDR1 SGHTA and CDR2 FQGNSA come from the germline V gene. The DNA of the CDR3 is TGTGCCAGCAGCCCCTCCCGGGGGTATGAGACCCAGTACTTC. Translating it yields CASSPSRGYETQYF.

This chain joins TRBV25-1 and TRBJ2-2; possible D gene TRBD1, 6 bases. V shed 6 bases and J shed 5 bases, with 19 bases lying between them. The germline gives CDR1 MGHDK, CDR2 SYGVNS. The CDR3 is made up of 16 amino acids. The CDR3 nucleotides are TGTGCCAGCAGCAGAACAGGGAGCCGTGGAACCGGGGAGCTGTTTTTT. It translates to CASSRTGSRGTGELFF.

The chain uses TRBV27 and TRBJ2-3; tentative D call: TRBD2 (5 bases). The CDR3 is made up of 12 amino acids. V lost 8 bases and J lost 2, with 8 bases in between. CDR1 is MNHEY, CDR2 SMNVEV, per germline (reference sequence). In nucleotides, the CDR3 is TGTGCCAGCGCCGGGGTCACAGATACGCAGTATTTT. As protein: CASAGVTDTQYF.

This clonotype was observed a few times. The chain joins TRBV20-1 to TRBJ2-2; tentatively, D is TRBD2 (5 bases). The length of the CDR3 is 14 residues. Germline CDR1 is DFQATT and CDR2 is SNEGSKA (reference sequence). V shed 0 bases and J shed 7 bases, with 12 bases lying between them. CDR3 nucleotides: TGCAGTGCTAGAGATCCCGGGGATGACGGGGAGCTGTTTTTT. Protein product: CSARDPGDDGELFF.

This clonotype was recorded a few times. The chain recombines TRBV7-3 with TRBJ2-1; D is undetermined. V was shortened by 4 bases and J by 5 bases, with 9 bases between the two germline ends. Germline V CDR1 and CDR2: SGHTA, FQGTGA. The CDR3 has 13 residues. The CDR3 nucleotides are TGTGCCAGCAGCTCTCGGCCCGACAATGAGCAGTTCTTC. This codes for CASSSRPDNEQFF.

This clonotype was recorded many times. The genes are TRBV7-8 and TRBJ2-5; 11 bases fit TRBD1. This CDR3 has 17 residues. The junction had 9 bases not matched to a gene; V was cut back by 5 bases and J by 1 base. The V gene's germline CDR1 is SGHVS and CDR2 FQNEAQ. The DNA for the CDR3 is TGTGCCAGCAGCACCCGAAGGACAGGGGGCTTCCAAGAGACCCAGTACTTC. Its translation is CASSTRRTGGFQETQYF.